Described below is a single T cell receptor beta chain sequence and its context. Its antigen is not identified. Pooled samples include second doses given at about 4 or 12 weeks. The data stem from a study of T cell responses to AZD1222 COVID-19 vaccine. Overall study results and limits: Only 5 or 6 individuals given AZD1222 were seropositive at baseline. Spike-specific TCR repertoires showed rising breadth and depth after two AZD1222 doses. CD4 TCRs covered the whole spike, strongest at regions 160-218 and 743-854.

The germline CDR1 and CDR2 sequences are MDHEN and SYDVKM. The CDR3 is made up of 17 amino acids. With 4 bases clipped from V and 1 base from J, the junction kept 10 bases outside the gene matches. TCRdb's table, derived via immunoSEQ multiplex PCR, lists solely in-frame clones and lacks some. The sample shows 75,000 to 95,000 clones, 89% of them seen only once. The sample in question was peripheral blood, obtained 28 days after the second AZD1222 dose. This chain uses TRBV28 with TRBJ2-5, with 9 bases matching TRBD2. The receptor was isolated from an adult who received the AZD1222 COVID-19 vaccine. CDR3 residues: CASSSPQRGAAQETQYF. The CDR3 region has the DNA TGTGCCAGCAGTTCCCCCCAGCGGGGGGCCGCCCAAGAGACCCAGTACTTC.